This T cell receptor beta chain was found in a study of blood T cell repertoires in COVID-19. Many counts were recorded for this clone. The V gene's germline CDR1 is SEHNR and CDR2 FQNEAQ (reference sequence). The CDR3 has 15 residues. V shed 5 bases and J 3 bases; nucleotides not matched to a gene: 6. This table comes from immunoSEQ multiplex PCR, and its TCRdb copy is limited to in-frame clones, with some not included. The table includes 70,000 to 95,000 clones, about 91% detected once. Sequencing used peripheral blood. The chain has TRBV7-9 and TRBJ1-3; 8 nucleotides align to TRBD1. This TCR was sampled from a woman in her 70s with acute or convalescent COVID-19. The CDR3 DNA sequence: TGTGCCAGCAGCCTAAGCAGGGGGCTTGGAAACACCATATATTTT. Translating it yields CASSLSRGLGNTIYF.